Each of the 26 T cell receptor beta chains below was sequenced from the same sample in a study of immune cell composition in non-small cell lung cancer. Produced via immunoSEQ multiplex PCR; TCRdb's table is partial and in-frame only. The sample records thousands of clones, around three quarters being singletons. Input material: lung tumor tissue. The receptor set was obtained from a human donor with non-small cell lung cancer.

This clone appeared a few times. This chain connects TRBV30 to TRBJ2-3; D may be TRBD2 (5 bases). This CDR3 is 13 amino acids long. Germline V gene data show CDR1 as GTSNPN and CDR2 as SVGIG (reference sequence). V was clipped by 3 bases and J by 2 bases, with 9 bases between them. The CDR3 here is CAWRPRATDTQYF. CDR3 bases: TGTGCCTGGAGACCGAGGGCCACAGATACGCAGTATTTT.

This clone was recorded only once. The V gene is TRBV4-1, the J gene TRBJ2-1; D not certain. The germline V gene has CDR1 MGHRA and CDR2 YSYEKL. The CDR3 consists of 14 residues. Deletions cut 4 bases from V and 6 bases from J, with 13 bases between. In DNA, the CDR3 is TGCGCCAGCAGCCGAAACGGAGAGACCAATGAGCAGTTCTTC. As protein: CASSRNGETNEQFF.

This chain joins TRBV5-1 and TRBJ2-1, with 8 nucleotides matching TRBD2. Looked up from germline, CDR1 is SGHRS and CDR2 is YFSETQ. The length of the CDR3 is 16 residues. With 4 bases clipped from V and 7 bases from J, the junction kept 13 bases outside the gene matches. In DNA, the CDR3 is TGCGCCAGCAGCGGGGGGGTTAGCGGGGTTCGGAATGAGCAGTTCTTC. Translated, it gives CASSGGVSGVRNEQFF. Supplemented by reference TRBV5-1 and TRBJ2-1, the full variable domain reads KAGVTQTPRYLIKTRGQQVTLSCSPISGHRSVSWYQQTPGQGLQFLFEYFSETQRNKGNFPGRFSGRQFSNSRSEMNVSTLELGDSALYLCASSGGVSGVRNEQFFGPGTRLTVL.

The chain recombines TRBV5-1 with TRBJ2-3, with 8 positions matching TRBD2. The CDR3 consists of 15 residues. After removal of 7 bases from V and 3 bases from J, the junction contained 10 bases not matched to a gene. Germline loops: CDR1 SGHRS, CDR2 YFSETQ. The DNA for the CDR3 is TGCGCCAGCCACGTCGGGGGGGCCGGGACAGATACGCAGTATTTT. Translation gives CASHVGGAGTDTQYF.

This chain uses TRBV5-1 with TRBJ1-4; D is ambiguous. V was pared by 4 bases and J by 7 bases, with 11 bases between. The CDR3 spans 13 residues. Germline loops: CDR1 SGHRS, CDR2 YFSETQ. In DNA, the CDR3 is TGCGCCAGCAGCCCGCCGGGGAGTGAAAAACTGTTTTTT. Its translation is CASSPPGSEKLFF.

Relative to its sample, this clone is large. The chain has TRBV9 and TRBJ1-6; no definite D call. Per germline, CDR1 SGDLS and CDR2 YYNGEE. This CDR3 comprises 14 residues. The V gene lost 3 bases and the J gene lost 7 bases, with 11 bases spanning the gap. CDR3 bases: TGTGCCAGCAGCGCTGGCGAGGGAAATTCACCCCTCCACTTT. It encodes CASSAGEGNSPLHF.

This clone occurred once. J is TRBJ1-2 and V is TRBV6-1, with D possibly matching TRBD1 (6 bases). Per germline, CDR1 MNHNS and CDR2 SASEGT. The CDR3 is 14 residues long. Trimming cost V 3 bases and J 4 bases, with 12 bases left between them. The CDR3 bases are TGTGCCAGCAGTGACCCAGGGGATCTCTATGGCTACACCTTC. This codes for CASSDPGDLYGYTF.

V and J are TRBV6-4 and TRBJ1-1, with D maybe TRBD1 (6 bases). The germline CDR1 and CDR2 sequences are MRHNA and SNTAGT. CDR3 size: 16 residues. Trimming shortened V by 6 bases and J by 3 bases, and 20 bases separated the two germline ends. The DNA of the CDR3 is TGTGCCAGCAGAGGGGGTCGATGGGGGAAATACACTGAAGCTTTCTTT. This translates into CASRGGRWGKYTEAFF.

This clone has more than one count but fewer than ten. V usage is TRBV5-1 and J usage is TRBJ1-4; possible D gene TRBD1, 5 bases. V dropped 0 bases and J dropped 0 bases, with 12 bases sitting between them. CDR1 SGHRS and CDR2 YFSETQ come from the germline V gene. This CDR3 comprises 17 residues. The CDR3 here is CASSLAHGGATNEKLFF. DNA of the CDR3: TGCGCCAGCAGCTTGGCCCATGGGGGGGCAACTAATGAAAAACTGTTTTTT.

This chain connects TRBV6-5 to TRBJ1-2, with D tentatively TRBD1 (5 bases). CDR3 length equals 12 residues. Germline assignment: CDR1 MNHEY and CDR2 SVGAGI. V lost 3 bases to trimming and J lost 8 bases, with 10 bases between them. CDR3 nucleotide sequence: TGTGCCAGCAGTTATGGGGCTGGGGGCTACACCTTC. Residues: CASSYGAGGYTF.

This clone appeared a single time. The V and J genes are TRBV10-3 and TRBJ1-4, with TRBD1 identical over 8 bases. The ends lost 10 bases at V and 7 bases at J; junction bases unmatched: 5. The CDR3 covers 12 residues. The germline V gene has CDR1 ENHRY and CDR2 SYGVKD. The CDR3 DNA sequence: TGTGCCACTTCAGGACAGGGTGAAAAACTGTTTTTT. Translated, it gives CATSGQGEKLFF.

The chain carries TRBV2 and TRBJ2-7, with D unresolved. The germline V and J ends were trimmed by 4 bases and 6 bases, with 16 bases remaining between them. The V gene's germline CDR1 is SNHLY and CDR2 FYNNEI. This CDR3 has 14 residues. The CDR3 loop reads CASSGDTQMGEQYF. The CDR3 region has the DNA TGTGCCAGCAGTGGTGACACACAGATGGGCGAGCAGTACTTC.

The CDR3 loop is CASNQGNYGYTF. In nucleotides, the CDR3 is TGTGCCAGCAACCAGGGTAACTATGGCTACACCTTC. This sequence joins TRBV21-1 and TRBJ1-2; TRBD1 is taken as the D call from the table, unchecked against the DNA. TRBV21-1 is tagged as a pseudogene. The CDR3 length is 12 residues.

This clone was counted a single time. The rearrangement joins TRBV10-1 to TRBJ2-5; the D gene is possibly TRBD1 (6 bases). Trimming took 3 bases from V and 5 from J, leaving 10 bases between them. CDR1 is WNHNN, CDR2 SYGVQD, per germline (reference sequence). This CDR3 contains 13 residues. The CDR3 nucleotides read TGCGCCAGCAGTGAAAACAGGGCGGAGACCCAGTACTTC. This codes for CASSENRAETQYF.

The chain uses TRBV18 and TRBJ2-1, with 12 nucleotides matching TRBD2. The V gene end was trimmed by 0 bases and the J gene end by 3 bases; junction bases not matched to a gene: 3. Germline V gene data show CDR1 as KGHSH and CDR2 as LQKENI. This CDR3 has 17 residues. Written as DNA, the CDR3 is TGTGCCAGCTCACCACCGTCGACTAGCGGGGGCTACAATGAGCAGTTCTTC. It encodes CASSPPSTSGGYNEQFF.

This clone occurred once. The CDR3 nucleotides are TGTGCCAGCAGTGAGGCTGGTGGGGGGACCTACGAGCAGTACTTC. Protein: CASSEAGGGTYEQYF. V gene TRBV6-1 combines with J gene TRBJ2-7; D possibly corresponds to TRBD2 (6 bases). V lost 3 bases and J 2 bases, leaving 14 bases between the germline ends. This CDR3 spans 15 amino acids. CDR1 and CDR2 (germline): MNHNS, SASEGT.

J is TRBJ2-5 and V is TRBV7-2, with TRBD2 matching 7 bases. CDR1 is SGHTA, CDR2 FQGNSA, per germline. The CDR3 sequence is 15 residues long. Unmatched junction bases numbered 10, after V lost 5 bases and J lost 4 bases. The CDR3: CASSPQWGEGETQYF. The CDR3, as DNA: TGTGCCAGCAGCCCCCAATGGGGGGAGGGAGAGACCCAGTACTTC. Complete variable domain (other parts from reference TRBV7-2 and TRBJ2-5): GAGVSQSPSNKVTEKGKDVELRCDPISGHTALYWYRQSLGQGLEFLIYFQGNSAPDKSGLPSDRFSAERTGGSVSTLTIQRTQQEDSAVYLCASSPQWGEGETQYFGPGTRLLVL.

Within the sample, this clone is medium-sized. V is TRBV2 and J is TRBJ2-3; maybe TRBD2 (5 bases). Per germline, CDR1 SNHLY and CDR2 FYNNEI. The CDR3 consists of 12 residues. Deletions cut 7 bases from V and 4 bases from J, with 9 bases between. The CDR3 bases are TGTGCCAGCACCCTAGCCCCAGATACGCAGTATTTT. Translating it yields CASTLAPDTQYF.

In DNA form, the CDR3 reads TGCGCCAGCAGCCAAGACGGGAGGGAGAGCTACAATGAGCAGTTCTTC. Residues: CASSQDGRESYNEQFF. The chain employs TRBV4-3 and TRBJ2-1; 8 bases are shared with TRBD2. J lost 3 bases, V lost 0 bases, and 4 bases had no gene match. This CDR3 region has 16 residues. Germline V gene data show CDR1 as LGHNA and CDR2 as YSLEER.

This chain uses TRBV11-1 with TRBJ2-3; unclear D gene. The germline CDR1 and CDR2 sequences are SGHAT and FQDESV (reference sequence). Trimming took 8 bases from V and 1 from J, leaving 10 bases between them. CDR3 length: 13 amino acids. CDR3 amino acids: CASGSEGTDTQYF. The CDR3 region has the DNA TGTGCCAGCGGCTCAGAGGGCACAGATACGCAGTATTTT. Full variable domain (rest looked up from reference TRBV11-1 and TRBJ2-3): EAEVAQSPRYKITEKSQAVAFWCDPISGHATLYWYRQILGQGPELLVQFQDESVVDDSQLPKDRFSAERLKGVDSTLKIQPAELGDSAMYLCASGSEGTDTQYFGPGTRLTVL.

The V and J genes are TRBV19 and TRBJ2-5, with TRBD1 matching 12 bases. CDR3 size: 16 residues. Losses at the gene ends were 3 bases for V and 1 base for J; bases not matched to a gene: 3. The germline V gene has CDR1 LNHDA and CDR2 SQIVND (reference sequence). CDR3 protein: CASSISGQGAQETQYF. The CDR3 DNA follows: TGTGCCAGTAGTATCTCGGGACAGGGGGCCCAAGAGACCCAGTACTTC.

This clone was seen only once. The J gene is TRBJ1-4, the V gene TRBV28; perhaps TRBD1 as D (6 bases). V was pared by 11 bases and J by 5 bases, with 18 bases between. The CDR3 is 14 amino acids. Looked up from germline, CDR1 is MDHEN and CDR2 is SYDVKM. The CDR3 sequence is CASRRGGENEKLFF. The CDR3, as DNA: TGTGCCTCCCGACGTGGGGGCGAGAATGAAAAACTGTTTTTT.

J is TRBJ1-1 and V is TRBV11-2; 7 bases match TRBD1. The CDR3 length is 13 residues. V was clipped by 3 bases and J by 4 bases; unmatched bases: 2. The germline CDR1 and CDR2 sequences are SGHAT and FQNNGV. The CDR3 coding sequence is TGTGCCAGCAGCTTCACAGGGGCCACTGAAGCTTTCTTT. It codes for CASSFTGATEAFF.

This clone was seen only a few times. This chain joins TRBV7-2 and TRBJ2-7; possibly TRBD2 for D (5 bases). V was pared by 2 bases and J by 2 bases, with 13 bases between. The CDR3 totals 15 residues. Germline V gene lookup returns CDR1 SGHTA and CDR2 FQGNSA. CDR3 in DNA: TGTGCCAGCAGCTTAAACGGCCTCGGGGCCTACGAGCAGTACTTC. The encoded protein is CASSLNGLGAYEQYF.

This chain joins TRBV7-9 and TRBJ1-6; a weak D match, TRBD1 (5 bases). The V gene lost 3 bases and the J gene lost 9 bases, with 9 bases spanning the gap. Germline CDR1 reads SEHNR; CDR2 reads FQNEAQ (reference sequence). This CDR3 contains 13 residues. In DNA form, the CDR3 reads TGTGCCAGCAGCTTTCTACAGGCTTCACCCCTCCACTTT. Its protein product is CASSFLQASPLHF.

The rearrangement links TRBV7-9 to TRBJ1-2; maybe TRBD1 (5 bases). V lost 5 bases and J lost 7, with 11 bases in between. This CDR3 spans 12 amino acids. The germline V gene encodes CDR1 SEHNR and CDR2 FQNEAQ (reference sequence). In DNA form, the CDR3 reads TGTGCCAGCAGCCCAGGGACTACTGGCTACACCTTC. Amino acids: CASSPGTTGYTF.